Listed below are T cell receptor beta chains from one sample, sequenced in a study of blood T cells in healthy people across ages. TCRdb independently ran MiXCR on the 5' RACE reads; one entry per CDR3 protein. The sample has more than 1 million distinct CDR3 sequences, around 43% seen once. Sequencing used blood. These receptors were obtained from a woman aged 55-69 years in good health. Each CDR3 is given with its conserved first and last residue. A D gene is named only where the DNA matches it firmly. Size values are once, few and many counts, or a class for expanded clones, and some rows have none.

j_call,v_call,d_call,clone_size,cdr3_aa,cdr3_nt
TRBJ1-4,TRBV6-5,TRBD1,.,CASSYRLGQGALKLFF,TGTGCCAGCAGTTACCGCCTGGGACAGGGGGCGTTGAAACTGTTTTTT
TRBJ2-5,TRBV5-1,TRBD2,.,CASSFGTSGTQETQYF,TGCGCCAGCAGCTTCGGGACTAGCGGAACTCAAGAGACCCAGTACTTC
TRBJ2-5,TRBV3-1,TRBD2,few,CASSPLTSGRAETQYF,TGTGCCAGCAGCCCCCTAACTAGCGGGAGGGCCGAGACCCAGTACTTC
TRBJ1-6,TRBV27,.,.,CASSFRQSNSPLHF,TGTGCCAGCAGTTTTAGGCAGAGTAATTCACCCCTCCACTTT
TRBJ2-2,TRBV7-9,.,.,CASSRALGGELFF,TGTGCCAGCAGCCGAGCCCTAGGAGGGGAGCTGTTTTTT
TRBJ2-5,TRBV20-1,TRBD1,.,CSAQTGTGTRNEQYF,TGCAGTGCTCAAACAGGGACAGGGACTCGGAATGAGCAGTACTTC
TRBJ2-7,TRBV10-2,TRBD1,few,CASREGAHEQYF,TGCGCCTCTCGAGAGGGGGCCCACGAGCAGTACTTC
TRBJ2-1,TRBV11-2,.,few,CASSRSSQQFF,TGTGCCAGCAGCCGTTCCTCCCAGCAGTTCTTC
TRBJ2-7,TRBV4-1,.,.,CASSQDPAGLFYEQYF,TGCGCCAGCAGCCAAGACCCCGCGGGACTTTTCTACGAGCAGTACTTC
TRBJ1-5,TRBV20-1,.,.,CSASPVRPPSINQPQHF,TGCAGTGCTAGTCCTGTCCGGCCCCCAAGTATCAATCAGCCCCAGCATTTT
TRBJ2-7,TRBV25-1,TRBD1,.,CASSGQGYAQYF,TGTGCCAGCAGCGGACAGGGCTACGCGCAGTACTTC
TRBJ1-2,TRBV9,.,.,CASSVGVKRGNDYGYTF,TGTGCCAGCAGCGTAGGGGTGAAGAGGGGCAATGACTATGGCTACACCTTC
TRBJ1-6,TRBV4-1,.,.,CARSHLDRGSTNSPLHF,TGCGCCCGCAGCCATCTCGATCGAGGGTCTACGAATTCACCCCTCCACTTT
TRBJ2-5,TRBV14,TRBD2,.,CASSPRTSGRGTQYF,TGTGCCAGCAGCCCCCGGACTAGCGGGAGGGGGACCCAGTACTTC
TRBJ2-3,TRBV11-2,.,.,CASRSIGIYTDTQYF,TGTGCCAGCAGGTCCATAGGGATCTACACAGATACGCAGTATTTT
TRBJ2-3,TRBV12-3/TRBV12-4,.,.,CASSLNVGNTDTQYF,TGTGCCAGCAGTCTAAATGTGGGGAACACAGATACGCAGTATTTT
TRBJ1-2,TRBV28,.,.,CASSHVGANYGYTF,TGTGCCAGCAGCCACGTTGGGGCCAACTATGGCTACACCTTC
TRBJ1-1,TRBV4-1,.,.,CASSQQNLLTGKNTEAFF,TGCGCCAGCAGCCAACAGAACCTCCTGACAGGCAAGAACACTGAAGCTTTCTTT
TRBJ2-7,TRBV11-2,.,.,CASSIKYEQYF,TGTGCCAGCAGTATCAAGTACGAGCAGTACTTC
TRBJ2-3,TRBV10-2,TRBD2,.,CASSIAGVYADTQYF,TGCGCCAGCAGTATAGCGGGAGTCTACGCAGATACGCAGTATTTT
TRBJ2-7,TRBV20-1,.,few,CSATGYEQYF,TGCAGTGCAACAGGATACGAGCAGTACTTC
TRBJ2-3,TRBV12-3/TRBV12-4,.,many,CASSFSGASTDTQYF,TGTGCCAGCAGTTTTAGCGGAGCTAGCACAGATACGCAGTATTTT
TRBJ2-5,TRBV9,TRBD2,few,CASSVAQSTSGRETQYF,TGTGCCAGCAGCGTCGCCCAATCGACTAGCGGGAGGGAGACCCAGTACTTC
TRBJ2-7,TRBV7-8,TRBD1,.,CASSLSDRGTYEQYF,TGTGCCAGCAGCCTGAGTGACAGGGGGACCTACGAGCAGTACTTC
TRBJ2-1,TRBV10-3,.,many,CAISESGASEQFF,TGTGCCATCAGTGAGTCGGGAGCTAGTGAGCAGTTCTTC
TRBJ1-2,TRBV3-1,.,.,CVSSQGRSGYTF,TGTGTCAGCAGCCAAGGACGGAGCGGCTACACCTTC
TRBJ2-3,TRBV24-1,TRBD2,once,CATSDLGTSGRSDTQYF,TGTGCCACCAGTGATTTAGGAACTAGCGGGAGGTCAGATACGCAGTATTTT